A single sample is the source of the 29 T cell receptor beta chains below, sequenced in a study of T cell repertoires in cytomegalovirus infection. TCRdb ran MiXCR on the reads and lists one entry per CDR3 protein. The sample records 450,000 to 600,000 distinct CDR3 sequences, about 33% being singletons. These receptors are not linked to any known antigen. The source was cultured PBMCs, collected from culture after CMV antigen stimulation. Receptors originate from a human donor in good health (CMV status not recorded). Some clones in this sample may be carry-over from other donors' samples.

CDR3 region: CASRSSPGAGGTDTQYF. CDR3 sequence (DNA): TGTGCCAGCAGGTCAAGCCCAGGGGCTGGAGGGACAGATACGCAGTATTTT. The chain is built from TRBV3-1 and TRBJ2-3, with D perhaps given as TRBD1 or TRBD2 (6 bases each). The CDR3 runs to 17 residues. The V and J ends lost 6 bases and 3 bases respectively, with 22 bases between them. Germline V CDR1 and CDR2: LGHDT, YNNKEL (reference sequence).

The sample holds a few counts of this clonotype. The CDR3 sequence is CASSQGTSGFYNEQFF. CDR3 nucleotide sequence: TGTGCCAGCAGCCAGGGGACTAGCGGGTTCTACAATGAGCAGTTCTTC. The rearrangement links TRBV6-6 to TRBJ2-1; 12 nucleotides match TRBD2. The CDR3 has 16 amino acids. Losses at the gene ends were 6 bases for V and 3 bases for J; bases not matched to a gene: 6. CDR1 and CDR2 from the germline V gene are MNHNY and SVGAGI (reference sequence).

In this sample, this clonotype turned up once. The CDR3 region has the DNA TGTGCCAGCAGCCCCCGCGGTGGGGGGGTTGAAGCTTTCTTT. Translation gives CASSPRGGGVEAFF. This chain joins TRBV7-2 and TRBJ1-1; D perhaps matches TRBD1 (5 bases). Germline V CDR1 and CDR2: SGHTA, FQGNSA. The CDR3 length is 14 residues. Trimming took 5 bases from V and 7 from J, leaving 17 bases between them.

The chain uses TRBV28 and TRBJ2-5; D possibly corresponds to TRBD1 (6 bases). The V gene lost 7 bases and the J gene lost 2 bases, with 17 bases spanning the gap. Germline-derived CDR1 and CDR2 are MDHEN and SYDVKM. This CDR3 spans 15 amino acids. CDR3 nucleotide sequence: TGTGCCAGCATTTCTGGGGGCTTGAGTCAAGAGACCCAGTACTTC. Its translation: CASISGGLSQETQYF.

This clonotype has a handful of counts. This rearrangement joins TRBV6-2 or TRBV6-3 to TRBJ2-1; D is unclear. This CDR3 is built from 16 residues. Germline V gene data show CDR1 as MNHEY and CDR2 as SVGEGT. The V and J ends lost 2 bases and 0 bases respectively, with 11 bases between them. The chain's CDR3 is CASSYNKQSSYNEQFF. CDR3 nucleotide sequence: TGTGCCAGCAGTTACAACAAGCAGAGCTCCTACAATGAGCAGTTCTTC.

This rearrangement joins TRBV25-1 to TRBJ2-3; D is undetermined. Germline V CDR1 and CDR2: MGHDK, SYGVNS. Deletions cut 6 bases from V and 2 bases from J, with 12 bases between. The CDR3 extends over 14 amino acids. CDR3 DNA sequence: TGTGCCAGCAGAGGCTGGGGATACACAGATACGCAGTATTTT. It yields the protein CASRGWGYTDTQYF.

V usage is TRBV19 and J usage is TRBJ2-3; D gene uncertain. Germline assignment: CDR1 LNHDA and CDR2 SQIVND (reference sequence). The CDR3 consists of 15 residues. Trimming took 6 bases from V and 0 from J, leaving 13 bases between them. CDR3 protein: CASRITPLSTDTQYF. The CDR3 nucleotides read TGTGCCAGTAGAATTACCCCCCTTAGCACAGATACGCAGTATTTT.

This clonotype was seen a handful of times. The CDR3 nucleotides read TGTGCCAGTAGTATAAGAGGGGTCATGAACACTGAAGCTTTCTTT. Translation gives CASSIRGVMNTEAFF. The genes are TRBV19 and TRBJ1-1, with TRBD1 as a possible D gene (5 bases). Looked up from germline, CDR1 is LNHDA and CDR2 is SQIVND (reference sequence). Trimming removed 2 bases at V and 0 bases at J, with 10 bases between. The CDR3 is made up of 15 amino acids.

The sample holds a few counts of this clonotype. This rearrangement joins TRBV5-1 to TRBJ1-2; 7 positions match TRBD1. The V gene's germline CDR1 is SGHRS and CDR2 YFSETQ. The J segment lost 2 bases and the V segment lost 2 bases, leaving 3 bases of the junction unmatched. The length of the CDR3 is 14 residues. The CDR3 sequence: CASSLRGLNYGYTF. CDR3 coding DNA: TGCGCCAGCAGCTTAAGGGGGCTAAACTATGGCTACACCTTC. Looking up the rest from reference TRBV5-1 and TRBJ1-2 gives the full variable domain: KAGVTQTPRYLIKTRGQQVTLSCSPISGHRSVSWYQQTPGQGLQFLFEYFSETQRNKGNFPGRFSGRQFSNSRSEMNVSTLELGDSALYLCASSLRGLNYGYTFGSGTRLTVV.

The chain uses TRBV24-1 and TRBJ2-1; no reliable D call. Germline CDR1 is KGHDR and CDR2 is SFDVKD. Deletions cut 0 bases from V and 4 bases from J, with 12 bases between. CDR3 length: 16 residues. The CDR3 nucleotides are TGTGCCACCAGTGATTTGCAGAGTAGAAGGTACAATGAGCAGTTCTTC. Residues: CATSDLQSRRYNEQFF.

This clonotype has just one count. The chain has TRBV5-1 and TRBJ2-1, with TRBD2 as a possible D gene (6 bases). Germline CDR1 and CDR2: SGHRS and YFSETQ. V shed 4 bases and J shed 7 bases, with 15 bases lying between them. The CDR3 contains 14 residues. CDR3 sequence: CASSHGGNANEQFF. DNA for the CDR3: TGCGCCAGCAGCCATGGCGGGAATGCGAATGAGCAGTTCTTC.

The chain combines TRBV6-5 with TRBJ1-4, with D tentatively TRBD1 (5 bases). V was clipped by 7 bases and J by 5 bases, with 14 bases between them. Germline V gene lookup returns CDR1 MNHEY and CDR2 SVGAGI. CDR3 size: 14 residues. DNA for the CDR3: TGTGCCAGCACCTACGGGGCGGGGAATGAAAAACTGTTTTTT. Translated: CASTYGAGNEKLFF.

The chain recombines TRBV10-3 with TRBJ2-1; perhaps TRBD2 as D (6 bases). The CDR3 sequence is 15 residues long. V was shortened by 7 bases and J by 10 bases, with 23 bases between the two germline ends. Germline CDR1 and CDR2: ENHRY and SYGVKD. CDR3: CAITPRGGMNGEQFF. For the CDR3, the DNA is TGTGCCATCACCCCTCGGGGCGGGATGAATGGGGAGCAGTTCTTC.

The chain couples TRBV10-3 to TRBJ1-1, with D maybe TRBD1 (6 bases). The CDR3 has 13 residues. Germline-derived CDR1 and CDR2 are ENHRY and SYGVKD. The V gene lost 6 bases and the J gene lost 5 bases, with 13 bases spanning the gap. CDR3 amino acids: CAIRPGVLTEAFF. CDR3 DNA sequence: TGTGCCATCAGGCCAGGGGTTCTAACTGAAGCTTTCTTT.

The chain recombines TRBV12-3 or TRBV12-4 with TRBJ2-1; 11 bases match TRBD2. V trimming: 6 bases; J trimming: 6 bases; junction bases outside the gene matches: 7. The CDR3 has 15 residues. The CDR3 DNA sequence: TGTGCCAGCAGAGCACTAGCGGGAGTCGTCAATGAGCAGTTCTTC. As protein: CASRALAGVVNEQFF.

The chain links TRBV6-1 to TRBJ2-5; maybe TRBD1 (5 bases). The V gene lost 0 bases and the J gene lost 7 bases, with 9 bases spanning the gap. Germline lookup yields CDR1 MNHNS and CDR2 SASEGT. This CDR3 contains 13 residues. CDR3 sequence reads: CASSEADTTTQYF. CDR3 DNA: TGTGCCAGCAGTGAAGCGGACACCACGACCCAGTACTTC.

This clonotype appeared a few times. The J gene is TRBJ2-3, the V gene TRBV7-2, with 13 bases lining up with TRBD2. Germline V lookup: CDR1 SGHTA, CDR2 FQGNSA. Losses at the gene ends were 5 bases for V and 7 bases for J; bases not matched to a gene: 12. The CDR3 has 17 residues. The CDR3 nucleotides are TGTGCCAGCAGCACGGCCCCGACTAGCGGGAGGATTAATACGCAGTATTTT. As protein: CASSTAPTSGRINTQYF.

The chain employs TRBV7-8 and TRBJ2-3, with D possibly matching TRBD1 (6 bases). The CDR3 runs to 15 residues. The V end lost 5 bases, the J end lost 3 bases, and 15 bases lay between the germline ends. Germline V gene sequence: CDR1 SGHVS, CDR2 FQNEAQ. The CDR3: CASSRTVGRTDTQYF. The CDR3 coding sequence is TGTGCCAGCAGCCGGACAGTTGGAAGAACAGATACGCAGTATTTT.

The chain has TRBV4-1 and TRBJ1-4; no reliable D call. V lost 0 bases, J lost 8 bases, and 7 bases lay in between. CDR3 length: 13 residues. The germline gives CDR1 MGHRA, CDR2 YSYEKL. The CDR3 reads CASSQDRREKLFF. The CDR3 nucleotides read TGCGCCAGCAGCCAAGATCGGCGGGAAAAACTGTTTTTT.

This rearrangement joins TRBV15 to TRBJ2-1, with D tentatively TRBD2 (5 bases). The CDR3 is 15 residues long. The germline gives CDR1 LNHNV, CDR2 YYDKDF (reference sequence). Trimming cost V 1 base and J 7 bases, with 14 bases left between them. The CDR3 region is CATSRGPPGKNEQFF. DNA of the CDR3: TGTGCCACCAGCAGAGGCCCCCCCGGGAAAAATGAGCAGTTCTTC.

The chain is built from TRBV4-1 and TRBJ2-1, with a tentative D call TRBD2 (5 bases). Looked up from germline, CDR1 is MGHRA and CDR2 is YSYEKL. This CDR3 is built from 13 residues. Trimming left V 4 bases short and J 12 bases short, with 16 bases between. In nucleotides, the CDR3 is TGCGCCAGCAGCCTACTCAGCCAACGGGGGCAGTTCTTC. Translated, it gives CASSLLSQRGQFF.

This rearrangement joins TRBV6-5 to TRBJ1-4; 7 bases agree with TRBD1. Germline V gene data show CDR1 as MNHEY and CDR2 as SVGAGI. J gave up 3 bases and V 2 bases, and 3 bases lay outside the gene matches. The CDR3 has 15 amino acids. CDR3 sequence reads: CASSYLGQSNEKLFF. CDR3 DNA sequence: TGTGCCAGCAGTTACCTGGGACAGTCTAATGAAAAACTGTTTTTT.

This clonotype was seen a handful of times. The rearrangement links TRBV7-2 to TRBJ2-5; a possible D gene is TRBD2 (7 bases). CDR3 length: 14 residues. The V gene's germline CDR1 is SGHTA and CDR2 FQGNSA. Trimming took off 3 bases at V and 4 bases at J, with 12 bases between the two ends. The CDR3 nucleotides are TGTGCCAGCAGCTTCGGGGGGCAACGAGAGACCCAGTACTTC. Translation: CASSFGGQRETQYF.

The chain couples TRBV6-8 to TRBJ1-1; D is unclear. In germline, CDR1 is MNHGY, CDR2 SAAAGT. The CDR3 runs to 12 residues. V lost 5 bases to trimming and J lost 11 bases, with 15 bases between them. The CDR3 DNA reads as TGTGCCAGCAGTGACTACGGGAGGGAGGCTTTCTTT. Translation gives CASSDYGREAFF.

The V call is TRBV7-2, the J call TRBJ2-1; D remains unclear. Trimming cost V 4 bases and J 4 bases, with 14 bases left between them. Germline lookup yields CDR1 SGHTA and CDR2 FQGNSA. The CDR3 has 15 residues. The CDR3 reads CASSSTTRTYNEQFF. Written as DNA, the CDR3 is TGTGCCAGCAGCTCCACAACCAGAACTTACAATGAGCAGTTCTTC.

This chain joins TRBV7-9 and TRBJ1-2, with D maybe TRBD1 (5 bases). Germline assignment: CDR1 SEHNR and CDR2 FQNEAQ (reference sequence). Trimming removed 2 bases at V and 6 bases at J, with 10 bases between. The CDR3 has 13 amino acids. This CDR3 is CASSLNAGDGYTF. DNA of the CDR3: TGTGCCAGCAGCTTAAATGCGGGGGATGGCTACACCTTC. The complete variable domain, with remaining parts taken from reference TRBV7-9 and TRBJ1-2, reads DTGVSQNPRHKITKRGQNVTFRCDPISEHNRLYWYRQTLGQGPEFLTYFQNEAQLEKSRLLSDRFSAERPKGSFSTLEIQRTEQGDSAMYLCASSLNAGDGYTFGSGTRLTVV.

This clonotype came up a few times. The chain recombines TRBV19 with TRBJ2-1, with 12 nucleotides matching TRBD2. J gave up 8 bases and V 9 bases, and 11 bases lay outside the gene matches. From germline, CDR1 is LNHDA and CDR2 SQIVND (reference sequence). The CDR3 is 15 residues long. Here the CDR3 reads CASTTLAGGPYEQFF. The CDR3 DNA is TGTGCCAGCACAACTCTAGCGGGAGGGCCGTATGAGCAGTTCTTC.

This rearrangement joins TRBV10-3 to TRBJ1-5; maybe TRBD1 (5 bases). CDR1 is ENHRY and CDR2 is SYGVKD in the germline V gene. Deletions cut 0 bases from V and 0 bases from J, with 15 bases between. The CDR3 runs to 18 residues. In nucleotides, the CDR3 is TGTGCCATCAGTGAGTCATTCCTCCCAGGGACTAGCAATCAGCCCCAGCATTTT. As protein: CAISESFLPGTSNQPQHF.

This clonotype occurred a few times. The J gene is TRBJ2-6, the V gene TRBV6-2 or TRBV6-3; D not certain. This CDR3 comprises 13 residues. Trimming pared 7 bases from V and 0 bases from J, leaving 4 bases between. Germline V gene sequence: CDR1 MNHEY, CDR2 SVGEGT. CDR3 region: CASTNSGANVLTF. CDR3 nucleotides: TGTGCCAGCACCAACTCTGGGGCCAACGTCCTGACTTTC.